This is a list of T cell receptor beta chains from one sample in a study of blood T cell repertoires in COVID-19. Data came from immunoSEQ multiplex PCR; TCRdb stores just in-frame clones and leaves some out. The table shows hundreds of thousands of clones, with around four fifths occurring only once. Specimen: peripheral blood. Source of these receptors: a man aged 80 or over with acute or convalescent COVID-19. Each CDR3 is given with its conserved first and last residue. Size is stated for part of the rows, as once, few or many counts, or as a class when the clone is expanded.

size	V	J	CDR3
few	TRBV5-1	TRBJ2-7	CASSLEIAGGYEQYF
NA	TRBV19	TRBJ1-2	CASSAYGYTF
NA	TRBV9	TRBJ2-2	CASSGGQGGYRELFF
NA	TRBV2	TRBJ1-5	CASSEGTGGSNQPQHF
NA	TRBV4-1	TRBJ1-2	CASSQDPRDGYTF
NA	TRBV27	TRBJ1-2	CASSQWTGGYYGYTF
NA	TRBV29-1	TRBJ2-1	CSVGLAGYNEQFF
NA	TRBV11-3	TRBJ1-1	CASSLVRDSAAFF
once	TRBV11-3	TRBJ2-3	CASSLGGGAPDTQYF
few	TRBV7-9	TRBJ1-1	CASSLAEVSTEAFF
NA	TRBV24-1	TRBJ2-5	CATSDLQRGGAGETQYF
few	TRBV7-8	TRBJ1-6	CASSPQPGADSPLHF
NA	TRBV27	TRBJ2-3	CASIIGGSGGREDTQYF
once	TRBV13	TRBJ2-1	CASSLAASGGSYNEQFF
NA	TRBV28	TRBJ2-7	CASKSYRAYEQYF
NA	TRBV27	TRBJ2-1	CASRLAGDSYNEQFF
NA	TRBV5-3	TRBJ1-5	CARSCGQVLQPQHF
few	TRBV6-1	TRBJ2-7	CASSGKDRGMLYEQYF
few	TRBV7-8	TRBJ1-2	CASSLLRHGYTF
NA	TRBV30	TRBJ2-1	CAWSLTGGTGEQFF
NA	TRBV28	TRBJ2-5	CASSEQGARGETQYF
NA	TRBV27	TRBJ1-6	CASSLKPPGSSSPLHF
NA	TRBV19	TRBJ2-2	CASLVSNTGELFF
NA	TRBV24-1	TRBJ1-1	CATSDPLDTEAFF
NA	TRBV10-2	TRBJ2-1	CASQILVGEQFF
NA	TRBV6-5	TRBJ2-5	CASRRDATGTQYF
NA	TRBV9	TRBJ1-3	CASSVGPSRGLRNTIYF
once	TRBV7-2	TRBJ2-1	CASSLTRRGASAEQFF
NA	TRBV5-6	TRBJ1-5	CASSLRQGGSNQPQHF
NA	TRBV11-2	TRBJ1-6	CASRLTGGGSPLHF
NA	TRBV20-1	TRBJ1-2	CSVRSGYGYTF
NA	TRBV5-1	TRBJ1-1	CASSSGQGFSEAFF
NA	TRBV11-2	TRBJ1-1	CASSFSEFVTEAFF
once	TRBV7-9	TRBJ2-7	CASSLAGAREQYF
NA	TRBV18	TRBJ1-1	CASSPKGVRAFF
NA	TRBV19	TRBJ2-2	CASSISGAWAGELFF
NA	TRBV11-2	TRBJ2-7	CASSSYREGYEQYF
NA	TRBV2	TRBJ2-2	CASRTSGANTGELFF
few	TRBV6-2/TRBV6-3	TRBJ2-7	CASSRVLRNYEQYF
NA	TRBV25-1	TRBJ1-5	CASSVGAGAQHF
once	TRBV19	TRBJ2-5	CASRIGTGGRETQYF
NA	TRBV6-1	TRBJ1-6	CASSEQNNSPLHF
NA	TRBV20-1	TRBJ1-2	CSASGTGLSGYTF
few	TRBV27	TRBJ2-5	CASSYLGASETQYF
NA	TRBV6-6	TRBJ2-1	CASSNNEQFF
NA	TRBV28	TRBJ2-7	CASSSPLQGLGEQYF
NA	TRBV2	TRBJ2-3	CASVKGMFTDTQYF
NA	TRBV7-2	TRBJ2-5	CASSSNRGRQETQYF
NA	TRBV5-1	TRBJ2-2	CASSLATNTGELFF
NA	TRBV29-1	TRBJ2-1	CSVEDHTGSEQFF
NA	TRBV7-2	TRBJ2-1	CASSLAISGGSSYNEQFF
NA	TRBV7-9	TRBJ2-1	CASRLSHEQFF
NA	TRBV10-2	TRBJ2-3	CASSLGLVTDTQYF
NA	TRBV29-1	TRBJ2-1	CSVETGRINEQFF
NA	TRBV6-5	TRBJ2-2	CASRGQGISGELFF
NA	TRBV14	TRBJ2-7	CASSQVISGRSSYEQYF
NA	TRBV6-6	TRBJ1-2	CATKTGLDYGYTF
once	TRBV7-9	TRBJ1-4	CASSTTGSPTEKLFF